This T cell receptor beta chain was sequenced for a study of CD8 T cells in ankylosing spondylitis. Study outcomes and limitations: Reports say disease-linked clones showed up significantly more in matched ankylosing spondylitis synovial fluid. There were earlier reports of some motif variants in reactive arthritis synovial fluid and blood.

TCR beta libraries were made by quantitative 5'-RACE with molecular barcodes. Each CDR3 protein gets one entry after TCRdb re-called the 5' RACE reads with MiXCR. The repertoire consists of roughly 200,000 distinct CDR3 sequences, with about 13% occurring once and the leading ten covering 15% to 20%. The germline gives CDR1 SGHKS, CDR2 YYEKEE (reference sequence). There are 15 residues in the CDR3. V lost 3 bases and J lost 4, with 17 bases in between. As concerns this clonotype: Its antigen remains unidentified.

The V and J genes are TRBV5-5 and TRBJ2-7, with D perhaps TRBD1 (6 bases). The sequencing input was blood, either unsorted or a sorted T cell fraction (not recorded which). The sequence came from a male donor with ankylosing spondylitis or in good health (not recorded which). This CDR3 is CASSYSGTKTYEQYF. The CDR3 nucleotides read TGTGCCAGCAGCTACTCCGGGACAAAAACTTACGAGCAGTACTTC.